The 3 T cell receptor beta chains in this list originate from one sample, sequenced in a study of T cells in Graves' hyperthyroidism and ophthalmopathy. RNA transcripts provided the source from which TCR beta CDR3 regions were amplified. TCR CDR3 regions were first amplified by RT-PCR with HTBI primers. TCRdb analysed the multiplex PCR reads with MiXCR anew, one entry per CDR3 protein. The sample contains about 180,000 distinct CDR3 sequences, approximately 17% of which appear only once. Sequenced material: blood. The receptor source for this set is a woman in her 50s with Graves' hyperthyroidism.

This clonotype has ten or more counts. The genes are TRBV19 and TRBJ1-4; D is unresolved. This CDR3 is 13 amino acids long. Trimming pared 3 bases from V and 5 bases from J, leaving 7 bases between. The germline gives CDR1 LNHDA, CDR2 SQIVND (reference sequence). The CDR3 region is CASSMRRNEKLFF. As DNA, the CDR3 is TGTGCCAGTAGTATGAGGCGGAATGAAAAACTGTTTTTT.

In its sample, this clonotype was seen a few times. The gene calls are TRBV7-9 and TRBJ1-6; D remains unclear. Between the trimmed V and J ends, which lost 7 bases and 5 bases, there was a span of 12 bases. Per germline, CDR1 SEHNR and CDR2 FQNEAQ (reference sequence). This CDR3 has 14 amino acids. The CDR3 spells CASKRVTNNSPLHF. The DNA for the CDR3 is TGTGCCAGCAAACGGGTGACGAATAATTCACCCCTCCACTTT.

A few counts support this clonotype. The chain carries TRBV7-2 and TRBJ1-5; tentatively, D is TRBD1 (5 bases). The CDR3 runs 14 residues. Trimming removed 11 bases at V and 7 bases at J, with 21 bases between. The germline V gene has CDR1 SGHTA and CDR2 FQGNSA. The CDR3 loop reads CARARAGTNQPQHF. CDR3 nucleotides: TGTGCCCGAGCCAGGGCAGGCACCAACCAGCCCCAGCATTTT.